This T cell receptor (beta chain) was sequenced during a study of CD8+ T cells in alopecia areata. Study results and caveats: Because of a solitary nonresponder, the connection of baseline CD8+ expansion to response stays uncertain. Among the top 100, expanded CD8+ clones, as well as scalp clonality, were significantly decreased by tofacitinib.

Of note for this clone: Its antigen is undetermined.

CDR3 size: 15 residues. With V trimmed by 3 bases and J by 5 bases, 11 bases remained unmatched. Looked up from germline, CDR1 is GTSNPN and CDR2 is SVGIG (reference sequence). Indicated treatment: oral pan-JAK inhibitor, 5-10 mg twice daily. Lesional scalp punch biopsies and peripheral blood were collected from alopecia areata patients. RNA extraction was followed by reverse transcription into cDNA, which acted as the sequencing template. Repertoires were generated with immunoSEQ multiplex PCR, while TCRdb's copy carries only in-frame clones and drops some. The sample lists about 190,000 clones, about three fifths occurring once.

The source is a human donor with alopecia areata. The chain employs TRBV30 and TRBJ2-5; 8 nucleotides agree with TRBD2. The specimen comprised CD4+ T cells sorted from blood, sampled at week 4, from a patient treated with tofacitinib. The CDR3 reads CAWSRHGAGVETQYF. The CDR3 coding sequence is TGTGCCTGGAGCCGACATGGAGCGGGAGTGGAGACCCAGTACTTC.